One TCR beta chain is described in this entry. Its antigen is not known. The data derive from a study of graft-versus-host responses after intestinal transplantation. TCRdb's table, derived via immunoSEQ multiplex PCR, lists solely in-frame clones and lacks some. This sample has about 130,000 clones, with about nine tenths found just once. The CDR3 loop spans 14 amino acids. Per the germline V gene, CDR1 is LGHNA and CDR2 is YSLEER. The V and J ends lost 0 bases and 2 bases respectively, with 7 bases between them. The rearrangement links TRBV4-3 to TRBJ2-5; D not resolved. Sequencing was performed on unstimulated CD4+ T cells sorted from spleen or lymph node cells, taken before intestinal transplant. This receptor was identified in a human donor who received an intestinal transplant. The CDR3 spells CASSQEGFQETQYF. The CDR3, as DNA: TGCGCCAGCAGCCAAGAAGGCTTTCAAGAGACCCAGTACTTC.